One sample yielded the 10 T cell receptor beta chains listed below, sequenced in a study of human CD4 T cells and Enterobacteriaceae. All CD4+ cells other than CD45RA+CCR7+CD95- naive cells were sorted as memory, over 95% pure. Libraries were prepared by immunoSEQ multiplex PCR; TCRdb keeps only in-frame clonotypes and omits some of them. The sample lists 27,000 or so clones; 82% were seen once. The sample consisted of memory CD4+ T cells from blood. All receptors come from a human donor in good health.

The V call is TRBV15, the J call TRBJ1-2; 7 bases are a match to TRBD1. Germline V gives CDR1 LNHNV, CDR2 YYDKDF (reference sequence). V lost 0 bases, J lost 4 bases, and 5 bases stayed unmatched. The CDR3 loop spans 15 amino acids. The DNA for the CDR3 is TGTGCCACCAGCAGAGAGGGACAGCCAATCTATGGCTACACCTTC. Residues: CATSREGQPIYGYTF.

The chain employs TRBV5-1 and TRBJ2-2; the D gene is possibly TRBD1 (6 bases). Trimming left V 4 bases short and J 5 bases short, with 15 bases between. Germline CDR1 is SGHRS and CDR2 is YFSETQ. This CDR3 spans 15 amino acids. The CDR3 spells CASSTGSGTTGELFF. In DNA form, the CDR3 reads TGCGCCAGCAGCACAGGGTCGGGTACTACCGGGGAGCTGTTTTTT.

The chain's CDR3 is CASSLTGRGQATRSDPFF. The CDR3 DNA reads TGTGCCAGCAGTTTAACGGGTAGGGGACAGGCAACTCGTTCGGACCCCTTCTTC. This sequence joins TRBV28 and TRBJ2-1, with 8 bases aligning to TRBD1. This CDR3 is 18 amino acids long. Germline V gene data show CDR1 as MDHEN and CDR2 as SYDVKM. J lost 16 bases, V lost 2 bases, and 25 bases had no gene match. Complete variable domain (other parts from reference TRBV28 and TRBJ2-1): DVKVTQSSRYLVKRTGEKVFLECVQDMDHENMFWYRQDPGLGLRLIYFSYDVKMKEKGDIPEGYSVSREKKERFSLILESASTNQTSMYLCASSLTGRGQATRSDPFFGPGTRLTVL.

The rearrangement uses TRBV11-2 and TRBJ2-5; D is unresolved. Germline CDR1 SGHAT, CDR2 FQNNGV. The CDR3 sequence is 14 residues long. V was shortened by 5 bases and J by 4 bases, with 14 bases between the two germline ends. The CDR3 DNA is TGTGCCAGCAGCCGCGCCGGTCGAGGAGAGACCCAGTACTTC. This encodes CASSRAGRGETQYF.

The chain carries TRBV5-1 and TRBJ1-2; 7 bases map to TRBD1. The CDR3 contains 14 residues. Per germline, CDR1 SGHRS and CDR2 YFSETQ. The V segment lost 0 bases and the J segment 6 bases; nucleotides outside the gene matches: 5. The CDR3 DNA reads as TGCGCCAGCAGCTTGGGAGGGGGCTTCGATGGCTACACCTTC. Protein: CASSLGGGFDGYTF.

This clone showed up just a few times. The V call is TRBV5-1, the J call TRBJ1-1, with no clear D. The CDR3 totals 13 residues. CDR1 SGHRS and CDR2 YFSETQ come from the germline V gene. Trimming cost V 2 bases and J 5 bases, with 10 bases left between them. The CDR3 region is CASSFEGPTEAFF. In DNA form, the CDR3 reads TGCGCCAGCAGCTTCGAAGGTCCGACTGAAGCTTTCTTT. Combining the CDR3 with reference TRBV5-1 and TRBJ1-1 gives the whole variable domain KAGVTQTPRYLIKTRGQQVTLSCSPISGHRSVSWYQQTPGQGLQFLFEYFSETQRNKGNFPGRFSGRQFSNSRSEMNVSTLELGDSALYLCASSFEGPTEAFFGQGTRLTVV.

This chain uses TRBV9 with TRBJ2-2; D unresolved. V dropped 0 bases and J dropped 4 bases, with 10 bases sitting between them. This CDR3 spans 15 amino acids. CDR1 and CDR2 (germline): SGDLS, YYNGEE. The CDR3, as DNA: TGTGCCAGCAGCGTAGAAAACCGGCTCACCGGGGAGCTGTTTTTT. It yields the protein CASSVENRLTGELFF.

The CDR3, as DNA: TGTGCCAGCAGCTTAGGCCCGTTATCTGCGAACACCGGGGAGCTGTTTTTT. Translating gives CASSLGPLSANTGELFF. This rearrangement joins TRBV7-3 to TRBJ2-2; D gene unclear. V was clipped by 2 bases and J by 0 bases, with 13 bases between them. The CDR3 is made up of 17 amino acids. CDR1 SGHTA and CDR2 FQGTGA come from the germline V gene.

The V gene is TRBV9, the J gene TRBJ1-2, with D possibly matching TRBD1 (5 bases). Trimming stripped 0 bases from V and 3 bases from J, with 9 bases between. The germline gives CDR1 SGDLS, CDR2 YYNGEE. The CDR3 consists of 14 residues. The CDR3 nucleotides are TGTGCCAGCAGCGTAGATGGGGGATACTATGGCTACACCTTC. Its translation: CASSVDGGYYGYTF.

This chain joins TRBV10-3 and TRBJ2-3, with a tentative D call TRBD2 (6 bases). Between the trimmed V and J ends, which lost 5 bases and 5 bases, there was a span of 11 bases. Germline assignment: CDR1 ENHRY and CDR2 SYGVKD. The CDR3 is made up of 13 amino acids. The chain's CDR3 is CAISRPGVDTQYF. The CDR3 DNA sequence: TGTGCCATCAGTCGACCGGGGGTAGATACGCAGTATTTT.